This TCR beta chain was recorded in a study of CD8+ T cells in alopecia areata. The overall study: Those treated were given oral tofacitinib at 5 to 10 mg twice daily. Patients in the study were on tofacitinib for 6 to 18 months, then off it for 6 months. Study results and caveats: Many expanded lesional clones persisted in scalp and blood during tofacitinib treatment.

Turning to this clone: Antigen: not known.

Treatment reported: oral pan-JAK inhibitor, 5-10 mg twice daily. In alopecia areata patients, both lesional scalp punch biopsies and peripheral blood were collected. The V end lost 7 bases, the J end lost 5 bases, and 8 bases lay between the germline ends. Germline V gene lookup returns CDR1 MNHEY and CDR2 SMNVEV (reference sequence). CDR3 length: 11 residues. Following RNA extraction, reverse transcription yielded cDNA that acted as the sequencing template. Sequencing was performed with immunoSEQ multiplex PCR; in TCRdb, only in-frame clones are kept and a portion is missing. Seen here are 110,000 or so clones, 56% observed once, and the top ten hold approximately 3.6%.

This specimen consisted of CD4+ T cells sorted from blood, obtained at week 24, from a patient treated with tofacitinib. This clonotype was sampled from a human donor with alopecia areata. The chain combines TRBV27 with TRBJ2-5; D unresolved. The CDR3 loop is CASILGETQYF. CDR3 DNA sequence: TGTGCCAGCATCCTGGGGGAGACCCAGTACTTC.